The 10 T cell receptor beta chains below all came from one sample that was sequenced in a study of cytomegalovirus exposure and HLA in healthy donors. The PCR ran on 60 Vbeta and 13 Jbeta primers. Clones were sequenced by immunoSEQ multiplex PCR, and TCRdb holds only the in-frame ones, with some missing. The sample holds about 83,000 clones; roughly 81% are singletons and the top ten take under 2%. Sequencing was carried out using PBMCs. The receptors shown here come from a young woman in good health and CMV-seronegative.

This chain connects TRBV28 to TRBJ2-2, with D unresolved. The CDR3 runs to 13 residues. The germline V and J ends were trimmed by 9 bases and 2 bases, with 10 bases remaining between them. The germline V gene encodes CDR1 MDHEN and CDR2 SYDVKM. CDR3 sequence reads: CASTTTNTGELFF. Here the CDR3 DNA reads TGTGCCAGTACGACAACAAACACCGGGGAGCTGTTTTTT.

The rearrangement links TRBV5-4 to TRBJ2-5; TRBD2 agrees at 10 bases. V trimming: 1 base; J trimming: 5 bases; junction bases outside the gene matches: 11. The CDR3 spans 17 residues. Germline V gene lookup returns CDR1 SGHNT and CDR2 YYREEE (reference sequence). DNA for the CDR3: TGTGCCAGCAGCTTGCCCCCAAGCGGGAGGGCCGGGGAGACCCAGTACTTC. It encodes CASSLPPSGRAGETQYF.

The chain carries TRBV19 and TRBJ2-2, with 9 bases matching TRBD1. From germline, CDR1 is LNHDA and CDR2 SQIVND (reference sequence). CDR3 length: 19 amino acids. With 9 bases clipped from V and 0 bases from J, the junction kept 17 bases outside the gene matches. This CDR3 reads CASLKPGQGGGANTGELFF. The CDR3, as DNA: TGTGCCAGCTTAAAACCGGGACAGGGTGGAGGGGCGAACACCGGGGAGCTGTTTTTT.

V and J are TRBV6-5 and TRBJ2-7; D gene uncertain. V was cut by 7 bases and J by 2 bases, with 9 bases left in between. CDR3 size: 12 residues. Germline loops: CDR1 MNHEY, CDR2 SVGAGI. As DNA, the CDR3 is TGTGCCAGCAAACGGTCGACCTACGAGCAGTACTTC. Protein sequence: CASKRSTYEQYF.

The J gene is TRBJ2-6, the V gene TRBV15; a weak D match, TRBD2 (8 bases). The V gene's germline CDR1 is LNHNV and CDR2 YYDKDF (reference sequence). The CDR3 is made up of 22 amino acids. V was trimmed by 3 bases and J by 0 bases, leaving 27 bases between them. The CDR3 is CATSSPNGGVDRAPSGANVLTF. In nucleotides, the CDR3 is TGTGCCACCAGCAGTCCGAACGGGGGGGTTGACAGGGCCCCCTCTGGGGCCAACGTCCTGACTTTC.

The genes are TRBV6-6 and TRBJ2-1, with 15 nucleotides matching TRBD2. The V and J ends lost 4 bases and 6 bases, in that order; junction bases with no gene match: 1. The germline V gene encodes CDR1 MNHNY and CDR2 SVGAGI (reference sequence). The CDR3 is 15 residues long. The DNA for the CDR3 is TGTGCCAGCAGTTCGGGACTAGCGGGAGGCAATGAGCAGTTCTTC. It is translated as CASSSGLAGGNEQFF.

This clone was observed a handful of times. This chain links TRBV7-9 with TRBJ2-1; possible D gene TRBD2, 5 bases. The V end was cut by 2 bases, the J end by 13 bases, with 15 bases between. Germline values: CDR1 SEHNR, CDR2 FQNEAQ (reference sequence). The CDR3 runs to 13 residues. CDR3 coding DNA: TGTGCCAGCAGCTTACGGGGAGCTCCGGGTCAGTTCTTC. Translating gives CASSLRGAPGQFF.

The chain couples TRBV7-9 to TRBJ2-7; possibly TRBD2 for D (5 bases). The germline V and J ends were trimmed by 1 base and 0 bases, with 16 bases remaining between them. CDR1 is SEHNR, CDR2 FQNEAQ, per germline (reference sequence). This CDR3 is 17 amino acids long. CDR3 sequence: CASSLGVEAVLSYEQYF. CDR3 DNA sequence: TGTGCCAGCAGCTTAGGGGTGGAGGCAGTCCTCTCCTACGAGCAGTACTTC.

The rearrangement joins TRBV5-4 to TRBJ1-6; 7 bases align to TRBD1. J lost 9 bases, V lost 6 bases, and 9 bases had no gene match. The germline gives CDR1 SGHNT, CDR2 YYREEE (reference sequence). The CDR3 has 14 amino acids. The CDR3 DNA reads as TGTGCCAGCACCTACTCGACAGGGTCTTCACCCCTCCACTTT. Its translation: CASTYSTGSSPLHF.

The chain employs TRBV19 and TRBJ1-5, with D hard to call. The CDR3 has 16 amino acids. Trimming removed 3 bases at V and 0 bases at J, with 12 bases between. The germline gives CDR1 LNHDA, CDR2 SQIVND (reference sequence). The DNA of the CDR3 is TGTGCCAGTAGTATGCAAACAGTTAATAGCAATCAGCCCCAGCATTTT. This codes for CASSMQTVNSNQPQHF.